The clone carrying this T cell receptor beta chain occurred a few times. The V gene's germline CDR1 is SGDLS and CDR2 YYNGEE. This CDR3 has 14 amino acids. The V segment lost 4 bases and the J segment 6 bases; nucleotides outside the gene matches: 7. TCRdb reprocessed the RT-PCR reads via MiXCR and lists one record per CDR3 protein. Found here are about 680,000 distinct CDR3 sequences, over 12% of them singletons; the top ten hold roughly 3.9%. Specimen: memory CD4+ T cells from blood. This chain joins TRBV9 and TRBJ2-3, with 8 positions matching TRBD2. The origin of this receptor is a female donor in good health, serving as a healthy control. This chain's CDR3 is CASSLTGGWDTQYF. CDR3 sequence (DNA): TGTGCCAGCAGCCTAACGGGGGGGTGGGATACGCAGTATTTT.